This TCR beta chain is from a study of shared clonotypes between healthy human individuals. Overall study: CD8 memory received one plate per donor, CD8 naive two, CD4 memory three and CD4 naive three.

Measured with immunoSEQ multiplex PCR; TCRdb has only the in-frame clones, and not every one. Of approximately 1.1 million clones listed, more than 75% were seen once; the top ten hold about 0.52%. The germline V gene has CDR1 MNHEY and CDR2 SVGAGI. The CDR3 is made up of 12 amino acids. Trimming took 4 bases from V and 4 from J, leaving 8 bases between them. Splitting of CD4+ cells produced CD45RA+ naive and CD45RA-negative memory subsets. V is TRBV6-5 and J is TRBJ2-7; D gene uncertain. The sequence was collected from a man between 18 and 29 years old in good health. Some clones in this sample may be carry-over from other donors' samples. The sample taken for sequencing was memory CD4+ T cells from PBMCs. Noted subset: CD45RA-negative fraction. The CDR3 here is CASSLGTYEQYF. The CDR3 nucleotides are TGTGCCAGCAGTTTGGGTACTTACGAGCAGTACTTC.